The clone carrying this T cell receptor (beta chain) occurred many times. The sample comes from a study of human T cells and chemical hapten exposure. Time point of the sample: patch test 2, 6 weeks after DPC sensitization. The treatment: therapeutic diphenylcyclopropenone sensitization with weekly scalp DPC. Unfractionated whole blood was the source of the extracted total RNA. The CDR3 totals 14 residues. The germline gives CDR1 SGHNT, CDR2 YYREEE (reference sequence). The V end lost 2 bases, the J end lost 1 base, and 9 bases lay between the germline ends. TCRdb re-called the RACE reads through MiXCR, storing one row per CDR3 protein. This table has approximately 46,000 distinct CDR3 sequences, about 9.6% appearing once.

This sequence was found in a woman in her twenties or thirties with alopecia areata. Some clones in this sample may be carry-over from other donors' samples. The sample here was whole blood, taken in connection with sensitization to the hapten diphenylcyclopropenone (DPC). V usage is TRBV5-4 and J usage is TRBJ2-5; D is unclear. The chain's CDR3 is CASSFQGFQETQYF. CDR3 nucleotides: TGTGCCAGCAGCTTCCAAGGATTCCAAGAGACCCAGTACTTC.